Listed below are T cell receptor beta chains from one sample, sequenced in a study of T cells in Graves' hyperthyroidism and ophthalmopathy. TCRdb reprocessed the multiplex PCR reads with MiXCR, giving one entry per CDR3 protein. The data show about 290,000 distinct CDR3 sequences, with roughly 13% seen just once and 7% to 9.5% held by the top ten. Sequencing was carried out using blood. Every receptor here comes from a woman between 35 and 50 years old with Graves' hyperthyroidism. Both conserved end residues are part of each CDR3. The D gene is left open where the match is weak. Part of the rows lack a size; the others show once, few, many or a class for expanded clones.

V	size	D	J	DNA	CDR3
TRBV6-2/TRBV6-3	many	-	TRBJ2-6	TGTGCCAGCAGTTACTCGTTGAGACCGCCTTTCTCTGGGGCCAACGTCCTGACTTTC	CASSYSLRPPFSGANVLTF
TRBV30	-	-	TRBJ2-3	TGTGCCTGGAGTGTTTGGGACCTGGCCCACACAGATACGCAGTATTTT	CAWSVWDLAHTDTQYF
TRBV7-2	many	-	TRBJ2-1	TGTGCCAGCAGCTTTCAAAGCCGGGACTCCCAGTTCTTC	CASSFQSRDSQFF
TRBV7-9	many	TRBD2	TRBJ2-7	TGTGCCAGCAGCTTAGATCTAGCGGGAGCTCTCGAGCAGTACTTC	CASSLDLAGALEQYF
TRBV28	many	-	TRBJ2-7	TGTGCCAGCAGTTTAGGACAACCCTACGAGCAGTACTTC	CASSLGQPYEQYF
TRBV12-3/TRBV12-4	many	TRBD1	TRBJ1-1	TGTGCCAGCAGACGGGACAGCCAGAACACTGAAGCTTTCTTT	CASRRDSQNTEAFF
TRBV20-1	-	-	TRBJ2-6	TGCAGTGCCCCTCCCACAGGGCCTGGGGCCAACGTCCTGACTTTC	CSAPPTGPGANVLTF
TRBV6-1	few	-	TRBJ1-1	TGTGCCAGCAGTGCGGGCAGGGTAATCACTGAAGCTTTCTTT	CASSAGRVITEAFF
TRBV20-1	-	-	TRBJ1-3	TGCAGTGCAACAGCAGGGAGCTCTGGAAACACCATATATTTT	CSATAGSSGNTIYF
TRBV7-9	-	TRBD2	TRBJ2-6	TGTGCCAGCAGCTCCGCTAGGAGCGGGAGCCTCCGTGGGGCCAACGTCCTGACTTTC	CASSSARSGSLRGANVLTF
TRBV28	many	-	TRBJ1-5	TGTGCCAGCAGCGGAAGGGACGGCTACCAAGAGCCCCAGCATTTT	CASSGRDGYQEPQHF
TRBV27	many	TRBD2	TRBJ2-2	TGTGCCAGCAGTCCCTTAGCGGGAGTGGGGACCGAGGAGCTGTTTTTT	CASSPLAGVGTEELFF
TRBV19	few	TRBD1	TRBJ1-4	TGTGCCAGTAGTCAACCGGGACAGGCTAATGAAAAACTGTTTTTT	CASSQPGQANEKLFF
TRBV28	many	TRBD2	TRBJ2-3	TGTGCCAGCAGTTCCCGGACTAGCGGGAGCAGCACAGATACGCAGTATTTT	CASSSRTSGSSTDTQYF
TRBV2	once	TRBD2	TRBJ2-3	TGTGCCAGCAGTGAAAGACTAGCGGGAGGGCCTCAGGGTACGCAGTATTTT	CASSERLAGGPQGTQYF
TRBV20-1	many	-	TRBJ2-5	TGCAGTGCTCCGAGGGGGAGCGAGACCCAGTACTTC	CSAPRGSETQYF
TRBV3-1	many	TRBD1	TRBJ1-1	TGTGCCACAGGGGGCGTTTTAACTGAAGCTTTCTTT	CATGGVLTEAFF
TRBV29-1	-	TRBD1	TRBJ1-1	TGCAGCGTTGATCTTACCGGACAGGGGGATACTGAAGCTTTCTTT	CSVDLTGQGDTEAFF
TRBV6-1	many	TRBD2	TRBJ2-7	TGTGCCAGCAGTCGCGAGACTAGCGGGCGGACCTACGAGCAGTACTTC	CASSRETSGRTYEQYF
TRBV11-1	many	TRBD2	TRBJ2-5	TGTGCCAGCAGCCAAAGACTAGCGGGAGCCCAAGAGACCCAGTACTTC	CASSQRLAGAQETQYF
TRBV2	many	-	TRBJ1-4	TGTGCCAGCAGTGAGGGGGCAGGAAAACTGTTTTTT	CASSEGAGKLFF
TRBV5-4	few	-	TRBJ2-1	TGTGCCAGCAGCTTGTGGGGCGTAGGTGAGCAGTTCTTC	CASSLWGVGEQFF
TRBV18	-	TRBD1	TRBJ2-4	TGTGCCAGCTCCCCGCGACAGGGGAACACCAAAAACATTCAGTACTTC	CASSPRQGNTKNIQYF
TRBV9	many	-	TRBJ1-6	TGTGCCAGCAGCGTAGAAGAGAGAAATTCACCCCTCCACTTT	CASSVEERNSPLHF
TRBV18	many	TRBD1	TRBJ1-2	TGTGCCAGCTCAGGGACAGGGTATGGCTACACCTTC	CASSGTGYGYTF
TRBV10-3	many	-	TRBJ1-1	TGTGCCATCAGCGGCCCCGGGGGAAACACTGAAGCTTTCTTT	CAISGPGGNTEAFF
TRBV18	-	-	TRBJ2-5	TGTGCCAGCTCACCGCGTGTGAACGGAGAGACCCAGTACTTC	CASSPRVNGETQYF
TRBV30	-	TRBD1	TRBJ1-2	TGTGCCTGGATGAGGGACAGGGGAGGTGGCTACACCTTC	CAWMRDRGGGYTF
TRBV27	many	-	TRBJ1-2	TGTGCCAGCAGTTTCGCAGGGACGAGTTATGGCTACACCTTC	CASSFAGTSYGYTF
TRBV14	few	-	TRBJ1-5	TGTGCCAACCGTCGGCCCCGAGGGTCTATCTGGAGTTGCAATCAGCCCCAGCATTTT	CANRRPRGSIWSCNQPQHF
TRBV19	many	TRBD1	TRBJ1-1	TGTGCCAGTAGTGCAGCGGACAGGCAAGAAGCTTTCTTT	CASSAADRQEAFF
TRBV12-3/TRBV12-4	-	-	TRBJ2-1	TGTGCCACCGGGAACAATGAGCAGTTCTTC	CATGNNEQFF
TRBV4-1	few	TRBD1	TRBJ1-1	TGCGCCAGCAGCCGAGACGGACAGGGGGGGAACACTGAAGCTTTCTTT	CASSRDGQGGNTEAFF
TRBV10-3	few	TRBD2	TRBJ2-3	TGTGCCATCAGGGGAGCTGTAGCGGGAGGGTTCACAGATACGCAGTATTTT	CAIRGAVAGGFTDTQYF
TRBV28	few	TRBD2	TRBJ2-1	TGTGCCAGCAGTCCAAGGTCCCCTTCTAGCGGGGGGTCCTACAATGAGCAGTTCTTC	CASSPRSPSSGGSYNEQFF
TRBV6-5	many	TRBD1	TRBJ2-7	TGTGCCAGCAGAAAGGGACAGGGGATCTACGAGCAGTACTTC	CASRKGQGIYEQYF
TRBV30	many	-	TRBJ2-1	TGTGCCTGGAGTGGTGGACTGGGGAATGAGCAGTTCTTC	CAWSGGLGNEQFF
TRBV28	many	TRBD2	TRBJ2-3	TGTGCCAGCAGTTTCGGGGGGGGTTCTTCCACAGATACGCAGTATTTT	CASSFGGGSSTDTQYF
TRBV14	few	-	TRBJ2-7	TGTGCCAGCAGCCAAGGGCTGCGAAACTACGAGCAGTACTTC	CASSQGLRNYEQYF
TRBV18	few	-	TRBJ1-1	TGTGCCAGCTCAGGGAGTGTTCAAGCGGAAGCTTTCTTT	CASSGSVQAEAFF